This T cell receptor (beta chain) was observed in a study of T cell clonality in common variable immunodeficiency. Whole-study results and caveats: In common variable immunodeficiency, TCR beta chains reportedly carried fewer deletions and N-nucleotide insertions. CVID patient heterogeneity limited repertoire-clinical complication correlations.

This clone was observed a handful of times. Its antigen is still unknown. The read falls 3 residues short of the CDR3 end, and the missing part is taken from the germline J gene. Clones were read by immunoSEQ multiplex PCR, and TCRdb kept only the in-frame ones, dropping some. The specimen has 25,000 to 35,000 clones, none found just once. Blood came from CVID subjects not ill and not taking immunomodulatory or immunosuppressive medication. This CDR3 spans 17 amino acids. The germline V gene has CDR1 LNHDA and CDR2 SQIVND (reference sequence). The trim removed 3 bases at V and 0 bases at J, leaving 5 bases unmatched.

The specimen sequenced was peripheral blood mononuclear cells. The chain links TRBV19 to TRBJ2-2; TRBD2 agrees at 9 bases. The TCR originated in a human donor with common variable immunodeficiency. CDR3 DNA (partial): TGTGCCAGTAGTATGTGGAGCGGGGGGCCGAACACCGGGGAG. It yields the protein CASSMWSGGPNTGE. The entire CDR3 protein reads CASSMWSGGPNTGELFF.